This TCR beta chain was found in a study of CD8+CD57+ T cells in acquired aplastic anemia. Study-level background: There were 10 million to 14 million reads, on average, for CD4+ cells from healthy donors.

This CDR3 region has 14 residues. CDR3 and TCR beta VDJ profiling relied on a genomic DNA template. TCRdb re-called the reads with MiXCR, one entry per CDR3 protein. This table holds over 150,000 distinct CDR3 sequences, around 50% found once. This clonotype has a single count. This may be a read error: a much more frequent sequence differs by one nucleotide. The chain couples TRBV12-3 or TRBV12-4 to TRBJ2-2, with D perhaps TRBD1 (6 bases). This receptor was taken from a human donor in good health, serving as a control. Material: sorted CD4+, CD8+, or CD8+CD57+ T cells (not recorded which) from PBMCs. CDR3 region: CASSWTANTGELLF. The CDR3 DNA follows: TGTGCCAGCAGCTGGACAGCGAACACCGGGGAGCTGCTTTTT.